This TCR beta chain was captured in a study of PD-1 blockade in classical Hodgkin lymphoma. Here immunoSEQ multiplex PCR was the method, and the copy in TCRdb shows in-frame clones only, minus some. This sample yields about 33,000 clones, of which 65% to 80% are seen a single time; under 4.5% belongs to the top ten. As for this clone: What it binds is not known.

Study conclusions and caveats: Those patients who began receiving nivolumab less than 1 year after ASCT had lower diversity, and they were excluded. Baseline diversity was lower in partial responders and progressors than complete responders. Although disease activity or prior therapy may be involved, causes of the repertoire differences remain undefined.

Sample time point: cycle 4 day 1 (C4D1), after five to seven weeks of nivolumab. Every single patient, without exception, relapsed after autologous stem cell transplantation, and brentuximab vedotin exposure varied. Patients' outcomes at their best amounted to complete response, partial response or progressive disease. The CDR3 loop spans 15 amino acids. Germline trimming cut 2 bases from V and 6 bases from J; bases unmatched to any gene: 6. The germline V gene has CDR1 SGHDN and CDR2 FVKESK. The TCR originated in a human donor with classical Hodgkin lymphoma. Source: peripheral blood mononuclear cells (PBMCs), taken before the fourth cycle of nivolumab. V usage is TRBV14 and J usage is TRBJ1-2; TRBD1 agrees at 10 bases. CDR3 sequence reads: CASSQLDRGSNGYTF. DNA for the CDR3: TGTGCCAGCAGCCAATTGGACAGGGGGTCGAATGGCTACACCTTC.